The rows below give T cell receptor beta chains drawn from one sample of a study of OX40 agonist ivuxolimab in advanced cancers. TCRdb keeps only in-frame clones here, not all; method: immunoSEQ multiplex PCR. Here the sample spans about 83,000 clones, 65% to 90% being singletons. The sample consisted of CD4+ or CD8+ T cells sorted from blood, taken in a trial of the OX40 agonist ivuxolimab. These TCRs come from an adult with an advanced solid tumor such as melanoma, head and neck, liver or kidney cancer. The CDR3 runs from the conserved cysteine through the conserved F or W. Fields, in order: clone size, D gene, V gene, J gene, CDR3 DNA, CDR3 protein. A D gene is named only where the DNA matches it firmly. Size is omitted from some rows. Given values are once, few, many or a class for expanded clones.

-	-	TRBV30	TRBJ1-6	TGTGCCTGGAGTATAGATGGCAATTCACCCCTCCACTTT	CAWSIDGNSPLHF
-	TRBD1	TRBV29-1	TRBJ2-3	TGCAGCACAAGGGGACAGAACACAGATACGCAGTATTTT	CSTRGQNTDTQYF
-	-	TRBV6-4	TRBJ1-5	TGTGCCAACCCGGCCCCTAGCAATCAGCCCCAGCATTTT	CANPAPSNQPQHF
-	-	TRBV30	TRBJ1-4	TGTGCCTGGACAGGCACGGTCCCATCGAATGAAAAACTGTTTTTT	CAWTGTVPSNEKLFF
-	TRBD1	TRBV11-2	TRBJ2-5	TGTGCCAGCAGCTATGGACAGGGAGAGACCCAGTACTTC	CASSYGQGETQYF
-	TRBD1	TRBV5-4	TRBJ2-5	TGTGCCAGCAGCTTGGGGGACAGGCAAGAGACCCAGTACTTC	CASSLGDRQETQYF
-	-	TRBV6-6	TRBJ1-4	TGTGCCAGCAGTTACTCGAGAACTAATGAAAAACTGTTTTTT	CASSYSRTNEKLFF
-	-	TRBV19	TRBJ1-5	TGTGCCAGTAGTAAGATCAGGGCCACCTCTTTCCGCAATCAGCCCCAGCATTTT	CASSKIRATSFRNQPQHF
-	TRBD1	TRBV29-1	TRBJ2-2	TGCAGCGCCAGGACAGGGACGAACACCGGGGAGCTGTTTTTT	CSARTGTNTGELFF
-	-	TRBV7-2	TRBJ2-2	TGTGCCAGCAGCTTACGGGCGGGGTCAAACACCGGGGAGCTGTTTTTT	CASSLRAGSNTGELFF
-	TRBD1	TRBV2	TRBJ1-4	TGTGCCAGCAGGACAGGGGCTGGGGAAAAACTGTTTTTT	CASRTGAGEKLFF
-	-	TRBV7-9	TRBJ2-1	TGTGCCAGCAGCTTAGGGGTTAGCGTCTCCAATGAGCAGTTCTTC	CASSLGVSVSNEQFF
-	-	TRBV7-2	TRBJ1-4	TGTGCCAGCAGCTTATTGGGGGGTTCAAATGAAAAACTGTTTTTT	CASSLLGGSNEKLFF
-	-	TRBV30	TRBJ2-2	TGTGCCTCCGGGACTCTCGCGAACACCGGGGAGCTGTTTTTT	CASGTLANTGELFF
-	TRBD1	TRBV6-6	TRBJ1-5	TGTGCCAGCAGTCCGGGGACAGGTCGACAGCCCCAGCATTTT	CASSPGTGRQPQHF
-	TRBD1	TRBV6-4	TRBJ1-1	TGTGCCAGCAGTAGCCAGGGGGGGAACACTGAAGCTTTCTTT	CASSSQGGNTEAFF
-	-	TRBV15	TRBJ2-5	TGTGCCACCAGCAGAGATCCGCAGGGTGAGACCCAGTACTTC	CATSRDPQGETQYF
-	-	TRBV7-7	TRBJ1-6	TGTGCCAGCAGCCCCGGGATCTTTAATTCACCCCTCCACTTT	CASSPGIFNSPLHF
-	-	TRBV15	TRBJ2-1	TGTGCCACCAGCAGACCATCGAACAATGAGCAGTTCTTC	CATSRPSNNEQFF
-	-	TRBV7-2	TRBJ1-1	TGTGCCAGCACGACCTTGGGGACGAACACTGAAGCTTTCTTT	CASTTLGTNTEAFF
once	TRBD1	TRBV19	TRBJ2-7	TGTGCCAGTAGTATAGATAGGGGGACAGCGTCCTACGAGCAGTACTTC	CASSIDRGTASYEQYF
-	-	TRBV19	TRBJ1-6	TGTGCCAGTAGAGCCCACAGCAGACAGTATAATTCACCCCTCCACTTT	CASRAHSRQYNSPLHF
once	TRBD1	TRBV5-8	TRBJ2-5	TGTGCCAGCAGGTCCGGGACAGGTCCCATCGAGACCCAGTACTTC	CASRSGTGPIETQYF
-	TRBD1	TRBV18	TRBJ2-5	TGTGCCAGCTCACCCCTCCAGGGACAGCAAGAGACCCAGTACTTC	CASSPLQGQQETQYF
-	TRBD1	TRBV7-9	TRBJ1-4	TGTGCCAGCAGCTCATCAGGGGGCGCGGGTGAAAAACTGTTTTTT	CASSSSGGAGEKLFF
few	TRBD1	TRBV7-2	TRBJ2-7	TGTGCCAGCAGCCTACGACAGGGGGGTAGAGGCGAGCAGTACTTC	CASSLRQGGRGEQYF
few	TRBD1	TRBV7-2	TRBJ1-1	TGTGCCAGCAGCTCTCACAGGGGAGGGAACACTGAAGCTTTCTTT	CASSSHRGGNTEAFF
-	-	TRBV6-5	TRBJ1-2	TGTGCCAGCAGTTCCCGGGACACTTCCTATGGCTACACCTTC	CASSSRDTSYGYTF
-	-	TRBV4-1	TRBJ1-3	TGCGCCAGCAGCCAAGATCCTGCCTCTGGAAACACCATATATTTT	CASSQDPASGNTIYF
few	-	TRBV19	TRBJ1-6	TGTGCCAGTAGTACCGAGACAGGCTATAATTCACCCCTCCACTTT	CASSTETGYNSPLHF
once	TRBD1	TRBV27	TRBJ1-5	TGTGCCAGCAGTTGGACAGGGGCGCTCAATCAGCCCCAGCATTTT	CASSWTGALNQPQHF
-	-	TRBV9	TRBJ1-6	TGTGCCAGCAGCGTAGATGTGACAGCGGAAAATTCACCCCTCCACTTT	CASSVDVTAENSPLHF
-	-	TRBV30	TRBJ1-1	TGTGCCTGGACCCGCAACACTGAAGCTTTCTTT	CAWTRNTEAFF
once	-	TRBV6-1	TRBJ1-2	TGTGCCAGCAGTGAAGGGCCAGCAGAGCACTATGGCTACACCTTC	CASSEGPAEHYGYTF
-	TRBD1	TRBV7-8	TRBJ2-1	TGTGCCAGCAGCGCTAATCGGGACAGGGTGGGCGATGAGCAGTTCTTC	CASSANRDRVGDEQFF
-	TRBD1	TRBV9	TRBJ1-5	TGTGCCAGCAGCGTAGATGGACAGGGAAATCAGCCCCAGCATTTT	CASSVDGQGNQPQHF
-	-	TRBV30	TRBJ2-7	TGTGCCCGGAGTGACGGAGTATTCTACGAGCAGTACTTC	CARSDGVFYEQYF
-	TRBD1	TRBV10-3	TRBJ2-1	TGTGCCATCAGTGACCTCGGACAGGGGTCCTACAATGAGCAGTTCTTC	CAISDLGQGSYNEQFF
once	-	TRBV29-1	TRBJ2-7	TGCAGCGTTCAGGGTCGGGGTCTCTCCGAGCAGTACTTC	CSVQGRGLSEQYF
-	-	TRBV5-1	TRBJ1-4	TGCGCCAGCAGCGCCGACGTAGGGCTGGATGAAAAACTGTTTTTT	CASSADVGLDEKLFF
-	-	TRBV7-7	TRBJ2-7	TGTGCTAGCAGTCCTGACAGGACCCCCTCCTACGAGCAGTACTTC	CASSPDRTPSYEQYF
-	-	TRBV4-2	TRBJ2-7	TGTGCCAGCAGCCAAGACGGGACATTTTCTGATTACGAGCAGTACTTC	CASSQDGTFSDYEQYF
-	-	TRBV7-9	TRBJ2-2	TGTGCCAGCATCGTTATGGGGGACACCGGGGAGCTGTTTTTT	CASIVMGDTGELFF
-	-	TRBV5-6	TRBJ1-1	TGTGCCAGCAGCCGGCTACAGATGAACACTGAAGCTTTCTTT	CASSRLQMNTEAFF
-	-	TRBV21-1	TRBJ2-7	TGTGCCAGCAGCTCCCCCACCGACAGATACGAGCAGTGCTTC	CASSSPTDRYEQCF
-	-	TRBV4-2	TRBJ1-2	TGTGCCAGCAGCCAAGACCAGGGTGGCTACACCTTC	CASSQDQGGYTF
-	-	TRBV30	TRBJ1-1	TGTGCCCGCAGAGGCGGGGGGACTGAAGCTTTCTTT	CARRGGGTEAFF
-	-	TRBV5-1	TRBJ1-6	TGCGCCAGCAGCTTGGCATTGGGCAGTAATTCACCCCTCCACTTT	CASSLALGSNSPLHF
-	TRBD1	TRBV6-5	TRBJ1-1	TGTGCCAGCAGGGGACAGGACACTGAAGCTTTCTTT	CASRGQDTEAFF
-	-	TRBV7-2	TRBJ1-3	TGTGCCAGCAGTCAACAGGGAGGGCCCGGAAACACCATATATTTT	CASSQQGGPGNTIYF
-	-	TRBV18	TRBJ2-3	TGTGCCAGCTCACCACCCGCAGGGTCAGATACGCAGTATTTT	CASSPPAGSDTQYF
-	-	TRBV6-5	TRBJ2-2	TGTGCCAGCACCGGGACTCCTAACACCGGGGAGCTGTTTTTT	CASTGTPNTGELFF
-	TRBD2	TRBV7-2	TRBJ2-1	TGTGCCAGCAGCCACCCCACTCGAGCGGGGACCTACAATGAGCAGTTCTTC	CASSHPTRAGTYNEQFF
-	-	TRBV14	TRBJ2-7	TGTGCCAGCAGCGAGCAATACGAGCAGTACTTC	CASSEQYEQYF
-	TRBD1	TRBV2	TRBJ1-1	TGTGCCAGCAGCCGGACAGGGGGCGAGACTGAAGCTTTCTTT	CASSRTGGETEAFF
-	-	TRBV18	TRBJ1-2	TGTGCCAGCTCACCAGGGGTTTTTTCAGGGAATGGCTACACCTTC	CASSPGVFSGNGYTF
-	TRBD1	TRBV6-5	TRBJ2-1	TGTGCCAGCAGTCCCGGACAGGGATCCTACAATGAGCAGTTCTTC	CASSPGQGSYNEQFF
-	TRBD2	TRBV9	TRBJ2-1	TGTGCCAGCAGCGTAGCGGGGGGGGCCCTTGAGAATGAGCAGTTCTTC	CASSVAGGALENEQFF
-	-	TRBV9	TRBJ2-3	TGTGCCAGCAGCGTAGGGCAGATAGATACGCAGTATTTT	CASSVGQIDTQYF
-	-	TRBV6-6	TRBJ2-7	TGTGCCACCTTATTCACCCGAGGGGCCGAGCAGTACTTC	CATLFTRGAEQYF